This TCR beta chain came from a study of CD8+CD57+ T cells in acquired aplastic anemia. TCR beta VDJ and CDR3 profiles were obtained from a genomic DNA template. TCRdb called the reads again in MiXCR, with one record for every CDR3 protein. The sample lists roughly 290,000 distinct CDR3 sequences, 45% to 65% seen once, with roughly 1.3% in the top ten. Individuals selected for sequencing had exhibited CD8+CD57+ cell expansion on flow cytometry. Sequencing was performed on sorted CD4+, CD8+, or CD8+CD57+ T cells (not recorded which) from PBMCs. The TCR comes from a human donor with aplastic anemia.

CDR3 loop: CASSQDLEGEQYF. The CDR3 nucleotides read TGTGCCAGCAGCCAAGATCTCGAGGGCGAGCAGTACTTC. The V and J genes are TRBV4-2 and TRBJ2-7, with D perhaps TRBD2 (5 bases). With 0 bases removed from V and 6 bases from J, the gap between germline ends came to 9 bases. The CDR3 covers 13 residues. CDR1 is LGHNA and CDR2 is YNFKEQ in the germline V gene.